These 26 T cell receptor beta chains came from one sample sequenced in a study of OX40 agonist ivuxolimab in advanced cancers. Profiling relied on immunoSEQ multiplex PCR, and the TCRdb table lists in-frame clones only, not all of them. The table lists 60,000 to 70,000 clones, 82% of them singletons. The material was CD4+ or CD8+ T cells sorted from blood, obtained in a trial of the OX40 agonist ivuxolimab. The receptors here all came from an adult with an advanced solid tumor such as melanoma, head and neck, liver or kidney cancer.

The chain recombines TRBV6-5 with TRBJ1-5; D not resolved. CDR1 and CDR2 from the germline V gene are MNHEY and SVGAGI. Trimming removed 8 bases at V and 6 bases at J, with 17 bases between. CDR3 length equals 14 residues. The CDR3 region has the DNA TGTGCCAGCCGAAGCTTGGGTAGGGTTCAGCCCCAGCATTTT. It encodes CASRSLGRVQPQHF.

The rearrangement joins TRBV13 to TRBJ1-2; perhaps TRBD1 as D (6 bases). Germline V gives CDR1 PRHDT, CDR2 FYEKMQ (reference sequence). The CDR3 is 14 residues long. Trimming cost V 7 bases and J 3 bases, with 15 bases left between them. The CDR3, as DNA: TGTGCCAGCAAATTTACAGGGAGAGACTATGGCTACACCTTC. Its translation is CASKFTGRDYGYTF.

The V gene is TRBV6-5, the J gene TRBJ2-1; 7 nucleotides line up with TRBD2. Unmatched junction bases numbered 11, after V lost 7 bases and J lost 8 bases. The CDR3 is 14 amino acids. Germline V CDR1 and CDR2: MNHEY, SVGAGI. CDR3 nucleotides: TGTGCCAGCAACTTACGCGGGAGCTATGATGAGCAGTTCTTC. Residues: CASNLRGSYDEQFF.

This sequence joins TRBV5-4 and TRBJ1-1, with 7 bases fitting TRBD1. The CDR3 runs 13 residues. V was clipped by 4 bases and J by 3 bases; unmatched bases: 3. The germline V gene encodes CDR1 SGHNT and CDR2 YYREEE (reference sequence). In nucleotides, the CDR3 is TGTGCCAGCAGCATGGGACAGCACACTGAAGCTTTCTTT. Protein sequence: CASSMGQHTEAFF.

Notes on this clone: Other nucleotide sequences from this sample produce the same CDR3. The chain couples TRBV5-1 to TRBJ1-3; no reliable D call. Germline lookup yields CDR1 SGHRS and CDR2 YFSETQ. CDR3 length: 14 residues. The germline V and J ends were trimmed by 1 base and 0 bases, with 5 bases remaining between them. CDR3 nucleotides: TGCGCCAGCAGCTTGAGTATCTCTGGAAACACCATATATTTT. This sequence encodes CASSLSISGNTIYF.

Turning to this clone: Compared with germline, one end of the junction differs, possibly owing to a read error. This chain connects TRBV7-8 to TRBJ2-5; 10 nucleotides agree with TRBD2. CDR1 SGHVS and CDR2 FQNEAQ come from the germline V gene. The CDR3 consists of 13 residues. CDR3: CASRLAGGETQYF. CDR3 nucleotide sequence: TGTGCCAGCAGATTAGCGGGGGGAGAGACCCAGTACTTC.

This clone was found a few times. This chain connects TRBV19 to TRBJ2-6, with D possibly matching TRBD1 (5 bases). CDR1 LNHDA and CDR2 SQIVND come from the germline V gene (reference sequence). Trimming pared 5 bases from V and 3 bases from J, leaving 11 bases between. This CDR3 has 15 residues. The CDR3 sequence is CASSAQGNGANVLTF. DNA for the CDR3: TGTGCCAGTAGTGCCCAGGGAAATGGGGCCAACGTCCTGACTTTC.

In nucleotides, the CDR3 is TGTGCCAGCAGCTTCAGCGGGGTAACCACAGATACGCAGTATTTT. Protein: CASSFSGVTTDTQYF. This chain uses TRBV7-3 with TRBJ2-3, with 7 positions matching TRBD2. V gave up 3 bases and J gave up 2 bases; unmatched junction bases: 5. This CDR3 region has 15 residues. The germline V gene has CDR1 SGHTA and CDR2 FQGTGA.

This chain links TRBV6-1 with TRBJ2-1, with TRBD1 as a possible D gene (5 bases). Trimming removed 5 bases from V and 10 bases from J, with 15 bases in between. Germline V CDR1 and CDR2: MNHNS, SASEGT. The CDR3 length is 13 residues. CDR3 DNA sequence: TGTGCCAGCAGTAACCAGGGCAATGGGGAGCAGTTCTTC. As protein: CASSNQGNGEQFF.

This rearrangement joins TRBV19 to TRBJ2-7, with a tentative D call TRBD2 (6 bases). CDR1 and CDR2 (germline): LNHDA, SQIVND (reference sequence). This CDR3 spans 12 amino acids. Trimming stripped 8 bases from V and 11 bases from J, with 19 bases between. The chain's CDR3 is CASSIEEGIKYF. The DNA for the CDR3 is TGTGCCAGTTCTATCGAGGAGGGGATCAAGTACTTC.

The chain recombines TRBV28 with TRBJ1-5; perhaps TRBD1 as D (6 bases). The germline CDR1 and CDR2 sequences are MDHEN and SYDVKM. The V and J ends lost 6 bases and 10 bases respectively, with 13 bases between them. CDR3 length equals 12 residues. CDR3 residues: CASREPGDPQHF. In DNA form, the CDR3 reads TGTGCCAGCAGGGAGCCAGGGGATCCCCAGCATTTT.

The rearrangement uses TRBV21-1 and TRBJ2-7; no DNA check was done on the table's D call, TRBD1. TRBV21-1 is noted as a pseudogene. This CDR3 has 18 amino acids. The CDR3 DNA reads TGTGCCAGCAGCAAAGCGCTTTATAGACAGGTGGGGTGCTACGAGCAGTACGTC. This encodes CASSKALYRQVGCYEQYV.

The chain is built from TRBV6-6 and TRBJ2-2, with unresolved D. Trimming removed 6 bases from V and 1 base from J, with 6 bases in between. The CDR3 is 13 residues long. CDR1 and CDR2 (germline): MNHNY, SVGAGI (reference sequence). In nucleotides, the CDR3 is TGTGCCAGCAGCAAGATGAACACCGGGGAGCTGTTTTTT. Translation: CASSKMNTGELFF.

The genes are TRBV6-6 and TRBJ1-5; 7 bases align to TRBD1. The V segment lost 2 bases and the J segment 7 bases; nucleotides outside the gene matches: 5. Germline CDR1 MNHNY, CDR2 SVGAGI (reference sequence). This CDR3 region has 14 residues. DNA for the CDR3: TGTGCCAGCAGTTACGGAGGGGGCACGCAGCCCCAGCATTTT. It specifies CASSYGGGTQPQHF.

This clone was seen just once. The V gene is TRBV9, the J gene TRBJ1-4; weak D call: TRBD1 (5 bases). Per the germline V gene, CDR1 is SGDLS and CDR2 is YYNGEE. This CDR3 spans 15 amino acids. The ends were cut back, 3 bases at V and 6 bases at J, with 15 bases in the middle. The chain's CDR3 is CASSGTGFRDEKLFF. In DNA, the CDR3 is TGTGCCAGCAGCGGCACAGGATTCCGGGATGAAAAACTGTTTTTT.

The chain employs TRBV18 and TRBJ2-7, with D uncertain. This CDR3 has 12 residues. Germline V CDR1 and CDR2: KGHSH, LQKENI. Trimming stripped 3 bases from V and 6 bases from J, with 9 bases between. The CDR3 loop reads CASSPDTGEQYF. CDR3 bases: TGTGCCAGCTCACCTGACACTGGCGAGCAGTACTTC. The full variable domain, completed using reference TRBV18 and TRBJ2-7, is NAGVMQNPRHLVRRRGQEARLRCSPMKGHSHVYWYRQLPEEGLKFMVYLQKENIIDESGMPKERFSAEFPKEGPSILRIQQVVRGDSAAYFCASSPDTGEQYFGPGTRLTVT.

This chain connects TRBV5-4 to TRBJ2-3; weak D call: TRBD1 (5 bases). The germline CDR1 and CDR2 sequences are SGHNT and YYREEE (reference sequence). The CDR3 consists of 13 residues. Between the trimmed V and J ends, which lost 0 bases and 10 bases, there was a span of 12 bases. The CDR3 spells CASSLADRLAQYF. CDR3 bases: TGTGCCAGCAGCTTGGCCGACAGATTAGCGCAGTATTTT.

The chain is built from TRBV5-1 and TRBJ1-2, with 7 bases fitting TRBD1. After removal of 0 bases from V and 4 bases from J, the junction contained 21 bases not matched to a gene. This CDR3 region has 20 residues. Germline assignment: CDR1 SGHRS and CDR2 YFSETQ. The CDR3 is CASSLAGDRSTKTIFYGYTF. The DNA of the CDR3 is TGCGCCAGCAGCTTGGCGGGGGACAGAAGTACCAAGACCATTTTCTATGGCTACACCTTC.

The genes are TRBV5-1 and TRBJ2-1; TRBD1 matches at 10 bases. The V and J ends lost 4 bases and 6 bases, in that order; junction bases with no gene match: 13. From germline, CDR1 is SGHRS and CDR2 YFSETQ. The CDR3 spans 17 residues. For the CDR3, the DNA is TGCGCCAGCAGCCCCTTGGGCCGGGACAGGGGTAGCAATGAGCAGTTCTTC. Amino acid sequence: CASSPLGRDRGSNEQFF. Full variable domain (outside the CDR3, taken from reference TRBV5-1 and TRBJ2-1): KAGVTQTPRYLIKTRGQQVTLSCSPISGHRSVSWYQQTPGQGLQFLFEYFSETQRNKGNFPGRFSGRQFSNSRSEMNVSTLELGDSALYLCASSPLGRDRGSNEQFFGPGTRLTVL.

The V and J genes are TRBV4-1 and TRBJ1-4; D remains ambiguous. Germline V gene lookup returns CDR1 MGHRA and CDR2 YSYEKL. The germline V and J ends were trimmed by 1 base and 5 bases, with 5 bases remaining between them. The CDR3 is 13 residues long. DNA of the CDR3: TGCGCCAGCAGCCAAGCCGACAATGAAAAACTGTTTTTT. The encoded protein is CASSQADNEKLFF.

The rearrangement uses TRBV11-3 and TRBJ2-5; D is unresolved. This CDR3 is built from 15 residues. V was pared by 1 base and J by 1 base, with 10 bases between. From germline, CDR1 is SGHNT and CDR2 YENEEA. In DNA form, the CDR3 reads TGTGCCAGCAGCTTAGGAGATGGGTTCCAAGAGACCCAGTACTTC. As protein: CASSLGDGFQETQYF.

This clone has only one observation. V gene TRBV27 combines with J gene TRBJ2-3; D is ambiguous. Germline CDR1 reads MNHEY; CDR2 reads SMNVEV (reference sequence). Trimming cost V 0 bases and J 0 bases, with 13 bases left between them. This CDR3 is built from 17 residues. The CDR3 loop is CASSLSLVGISTDTQYF. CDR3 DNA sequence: TGTGCCAGCAGTTTATCCCTCGTCGGTATTAGCACAGATACGCAGTATTTT.

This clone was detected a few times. CDR3 protein: CASSPSSYEQYV. The CDR3 DNA reads as TGTGCCAGCTCACCAAGCTCCTACGAGCAGTACGTC. The chain couples TRBV18 to TRBJ2-7; D gene unclear. CDR1 is KGHSH and CDR2 is LQKENI in the germline V gene. V was shortened by 2 bases and J by 0 bases, with 2 bases between the two germline ends. This CDR3 region has 12 residues.

CDR3 in amino acids: CASSFTQGANEQFF. In DNA form, the CDR3 reads TGTGCCAGCAGCTTCACGCAGGGGGCAAATGAGCAGTTCTTC. J is TRBJ2-1 and V is TRBV11-2, with 8 positions matching TRBD1. Trimming at V came to 3 bases and at J to 7 bases, leaving 5 bases not matched to a gene. This CDR3 is 14 amino acids long. Germline V CDR1 and CDR2: SGHAT, FQNNGV.

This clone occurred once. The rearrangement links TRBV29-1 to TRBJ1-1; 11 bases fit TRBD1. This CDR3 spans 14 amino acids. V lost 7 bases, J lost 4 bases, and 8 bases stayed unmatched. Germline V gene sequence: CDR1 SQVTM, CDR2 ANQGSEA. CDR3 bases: TGCAGCGCCGCGGACAGGGGGCGTATCACTGAAGCTTTCTTT. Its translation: CSAADRGRITEAFF.

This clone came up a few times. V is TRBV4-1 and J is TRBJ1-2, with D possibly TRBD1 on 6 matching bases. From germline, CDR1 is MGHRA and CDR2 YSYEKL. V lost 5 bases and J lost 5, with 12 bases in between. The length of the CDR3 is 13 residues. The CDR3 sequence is CASSGYREYGYTF. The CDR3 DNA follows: TGCGCCAGCAGCGGATACAGGGAATATGGCTACACCTTC.